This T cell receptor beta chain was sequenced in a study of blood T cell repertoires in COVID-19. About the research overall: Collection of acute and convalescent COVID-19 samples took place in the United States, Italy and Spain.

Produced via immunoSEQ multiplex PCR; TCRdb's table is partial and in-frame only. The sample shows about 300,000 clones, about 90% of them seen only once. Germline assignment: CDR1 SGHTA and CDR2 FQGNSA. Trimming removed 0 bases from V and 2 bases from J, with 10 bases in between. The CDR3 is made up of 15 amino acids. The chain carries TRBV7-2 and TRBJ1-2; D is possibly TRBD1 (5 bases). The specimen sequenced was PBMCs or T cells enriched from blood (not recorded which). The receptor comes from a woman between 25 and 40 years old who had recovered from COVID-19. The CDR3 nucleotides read TGTGCCAGCAGCTTAGCTTCGGGGGGAAACTATGGCTACACCTTC. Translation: CASSLASGGNYGYTF.